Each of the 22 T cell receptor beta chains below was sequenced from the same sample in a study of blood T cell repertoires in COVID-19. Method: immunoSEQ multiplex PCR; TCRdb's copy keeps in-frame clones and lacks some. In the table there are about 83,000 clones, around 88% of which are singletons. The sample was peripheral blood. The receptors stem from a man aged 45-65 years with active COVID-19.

In DNA, the CDR3 is TGTGCCAGCAGCGTCGGGACAGGGGACAATGAGCAGTTCTTC. Protein sequence: CASSVGTGDNEQFF. This chain uses TRBV9 with TRBJ2-1; TRBD1 matches at 10 bases. Germline V gene lookup returns CDR1 SGDLS and CDR2 YYNGEE. The CDR3 is 14 amino acids. The V and J ends lost 2 bases and 5 bases, in that order; junction bases with no gene match: 1.

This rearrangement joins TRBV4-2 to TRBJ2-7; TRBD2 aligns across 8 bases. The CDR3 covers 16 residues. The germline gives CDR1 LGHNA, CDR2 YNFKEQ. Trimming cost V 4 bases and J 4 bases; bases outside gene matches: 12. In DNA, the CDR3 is TGTGCCAGCAGCCGGGATGTGGGGGCGGGGGGTTACGAGCAGTACTTC. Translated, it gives CASSRDVGAGGYEQYF.

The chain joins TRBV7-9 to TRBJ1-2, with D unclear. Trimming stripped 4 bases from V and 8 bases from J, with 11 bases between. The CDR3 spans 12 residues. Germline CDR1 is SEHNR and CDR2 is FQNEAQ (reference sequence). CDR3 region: CASSYDSRGYTF. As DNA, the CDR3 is TGTGCCAGCAGCTACGATTCGAGAGGCTACACCTTC.

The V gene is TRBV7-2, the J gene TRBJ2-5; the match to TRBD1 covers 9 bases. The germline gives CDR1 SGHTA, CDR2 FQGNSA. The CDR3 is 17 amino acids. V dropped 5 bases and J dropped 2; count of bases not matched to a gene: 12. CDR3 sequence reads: CASSLKYGQGTQETQYF. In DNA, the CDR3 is TGTGCCAGCAGCCTGAAATATGGACAGGGGACACAAGAGACCCAGTACTTC.

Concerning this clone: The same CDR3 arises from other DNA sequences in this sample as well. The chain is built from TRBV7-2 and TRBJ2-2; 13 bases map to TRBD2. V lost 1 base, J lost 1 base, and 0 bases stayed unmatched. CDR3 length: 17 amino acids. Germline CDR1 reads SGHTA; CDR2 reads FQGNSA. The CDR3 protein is CASSLGLAGGNTGELFF. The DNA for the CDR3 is TGTGCCAGCAGCTTAGGACTAGCGGGAGGGAACACCGGGGAGCTGTTTTTT.

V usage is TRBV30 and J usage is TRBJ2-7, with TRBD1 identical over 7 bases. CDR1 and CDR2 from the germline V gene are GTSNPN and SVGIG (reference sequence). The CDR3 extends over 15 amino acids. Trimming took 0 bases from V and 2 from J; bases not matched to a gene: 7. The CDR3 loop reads CAWSVPGTATYEQYF. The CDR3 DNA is TGTGCCTGGAGTGTACCGGGGACAGCGACCTACGAGCAGTACTTC.

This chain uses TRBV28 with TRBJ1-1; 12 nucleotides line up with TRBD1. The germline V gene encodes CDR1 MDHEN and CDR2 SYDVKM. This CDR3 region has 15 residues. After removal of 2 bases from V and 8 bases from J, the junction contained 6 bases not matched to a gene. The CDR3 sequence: CASSLAGTGGSEAFF. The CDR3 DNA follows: TGTGCCAGCAGTTTAGCCGGGACAGGGGGCAGCGAAGCTTTCTTT. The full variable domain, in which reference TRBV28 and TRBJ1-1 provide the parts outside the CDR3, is DVKVTQSSRYLVKRTGEKVFLECVQDMDHENMFWYRQDPGLGLRLIYFSYDVKMKEKGDIPEGYSVSREKKERFSLILESASTNQTSMYLCASSLAGTGGSEAFFGQGTRLTVV.

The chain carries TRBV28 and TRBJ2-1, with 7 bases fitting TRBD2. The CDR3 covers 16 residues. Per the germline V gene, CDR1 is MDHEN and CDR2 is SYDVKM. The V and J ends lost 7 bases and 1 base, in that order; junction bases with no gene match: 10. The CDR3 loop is CASIVAGRGSYNEQFF. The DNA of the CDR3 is TGTGCCAGCATTGTCGCGGGGCGGGGGTCCTACAATGAGCAGTTCTTC.

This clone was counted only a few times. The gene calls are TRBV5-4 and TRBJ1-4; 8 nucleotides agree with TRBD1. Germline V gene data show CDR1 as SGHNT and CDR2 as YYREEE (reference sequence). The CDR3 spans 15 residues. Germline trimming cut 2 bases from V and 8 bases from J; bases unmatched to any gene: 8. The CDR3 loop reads CASSLGQGEGEKLFF. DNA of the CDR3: TGTGCCAGCAGCTTAGGACAGGGAGAAGGGGAAAAACTGTTTTTT.

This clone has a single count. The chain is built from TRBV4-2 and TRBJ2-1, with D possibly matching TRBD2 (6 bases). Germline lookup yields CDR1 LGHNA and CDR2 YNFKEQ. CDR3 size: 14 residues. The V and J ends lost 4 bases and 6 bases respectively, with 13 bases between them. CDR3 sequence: CASSPQEGSNEQFF. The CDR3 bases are TGTGCCAGCAGCCCTCAGGAGGGGAGCAATGAGCAGTTCTTC.

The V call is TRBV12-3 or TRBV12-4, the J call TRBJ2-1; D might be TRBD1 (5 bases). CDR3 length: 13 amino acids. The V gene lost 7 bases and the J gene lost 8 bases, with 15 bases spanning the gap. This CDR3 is CASTLDITDEQFF. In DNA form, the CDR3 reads TGTGCCAGCACCCTGGACATAACCGATGAGCAGTTCTTC.

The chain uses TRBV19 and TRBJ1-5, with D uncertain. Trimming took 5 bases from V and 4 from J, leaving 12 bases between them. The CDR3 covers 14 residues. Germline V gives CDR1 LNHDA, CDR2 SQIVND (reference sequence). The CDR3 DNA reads TGTGCCAGTAGTGGGCAGATAATAAATCAGCCCCAGCATTTT. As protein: CASSGQIINQPQHF.

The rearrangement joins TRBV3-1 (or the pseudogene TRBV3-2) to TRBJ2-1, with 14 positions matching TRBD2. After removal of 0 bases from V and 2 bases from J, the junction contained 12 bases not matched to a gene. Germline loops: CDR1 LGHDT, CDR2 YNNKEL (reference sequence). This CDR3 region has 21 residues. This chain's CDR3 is CASSQEGTSGSLVGPYNEQFF. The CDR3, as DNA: TGTGCCAGCAGCCAAGAGGGGACTAGCGGGAGTCTCGTCGGACCCTACAATGAGCAGTTCTTC.

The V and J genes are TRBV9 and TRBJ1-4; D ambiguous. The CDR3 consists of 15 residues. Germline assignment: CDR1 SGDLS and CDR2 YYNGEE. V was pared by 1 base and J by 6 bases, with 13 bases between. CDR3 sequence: CASSVTETRYEKLFF. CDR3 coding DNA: TGTGCCAGCAGCGTAACCGAGACTAGGTATGAAAAACTGTTTTTT.

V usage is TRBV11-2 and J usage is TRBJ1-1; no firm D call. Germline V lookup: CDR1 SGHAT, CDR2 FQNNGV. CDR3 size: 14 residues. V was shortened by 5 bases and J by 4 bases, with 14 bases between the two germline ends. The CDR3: CASSTSSGPTEAFF. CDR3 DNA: TGTGCCAGCAGCACCAGTTCTGGGCCCACTGAAGCTTTCTTT.

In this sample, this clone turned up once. The CDR3 sequence is CASSELAGRNGRQYF. In DNA, the CDR3 is TGTGCCAGCAGTGAACTGGCAGGAAGGAATGGAAGGCAGTACTTC. V is TRBV2 and J is TRBJ2-7; D is uncertain. The CDR3 length is 15 residues. Germline V gene data show CDR1 as SNHLY and CDR2 as FYNNEI. V gave up 2 bases and J gave up 9 bases, with 20 bases separating them.

The CDR3: CASSTRASGETQYF. Written as DNA, the CDR3 is TGTGCCAGCAGTACCCGAGCTAGCGGAGAGACCCAGTACTTC. The chain has TRBV27 and TRBJ2-5, with 7 bases aligning to TRBD2. CDR1 is MNHEY and CDR2 is SMNVEV in the germline V gene (reference sequence). The V and J ends lost 5 bases and 4 bases, in that order; junction bases with no gene match: 7. The CDR3 is 14 residues long.

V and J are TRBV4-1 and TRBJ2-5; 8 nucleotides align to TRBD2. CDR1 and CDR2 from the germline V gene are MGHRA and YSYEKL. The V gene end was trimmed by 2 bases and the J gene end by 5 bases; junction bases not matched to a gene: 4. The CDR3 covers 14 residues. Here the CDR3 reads CASSQTPGGETQYF. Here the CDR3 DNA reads TGCGCCAGCAGCCAAACCCCGGGGGGGGAGACCCAGTACTTC.

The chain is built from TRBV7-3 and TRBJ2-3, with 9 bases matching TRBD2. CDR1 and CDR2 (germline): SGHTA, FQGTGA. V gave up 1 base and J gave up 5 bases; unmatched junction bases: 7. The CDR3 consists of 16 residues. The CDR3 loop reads CASSLRERGVQDTQYF. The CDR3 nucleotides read TGTGCCAGCAGCTTAAGAGAGCGGGGGGTTCAAGATACGCAGTATTTT.

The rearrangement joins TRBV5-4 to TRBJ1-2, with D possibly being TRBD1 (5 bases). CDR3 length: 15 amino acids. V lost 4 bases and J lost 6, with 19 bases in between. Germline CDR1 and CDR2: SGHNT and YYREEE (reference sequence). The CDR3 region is CASSPVPGRTDGYTF. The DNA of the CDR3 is TGTGCCAGCAGCCCGGTCCCAGGGAGGACGGATGGCTACACCTTC.

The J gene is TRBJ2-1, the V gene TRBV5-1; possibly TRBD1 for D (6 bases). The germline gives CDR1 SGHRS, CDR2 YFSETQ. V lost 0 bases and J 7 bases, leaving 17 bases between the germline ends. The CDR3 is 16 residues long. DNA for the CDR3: TGCGCCAGCAGCTTGGCTGGGGGCAGGGCCTTGAATGAGCAGTTCTTC. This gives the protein CASSLAGGRALNEQFF.

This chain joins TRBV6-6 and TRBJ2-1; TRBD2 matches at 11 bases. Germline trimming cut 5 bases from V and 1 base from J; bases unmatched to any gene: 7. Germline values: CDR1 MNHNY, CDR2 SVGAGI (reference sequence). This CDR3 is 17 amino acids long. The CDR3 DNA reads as TGTGCCAGCAGTAGATTAGCGGGAGGGTTTTCCTACAATGAGCAGTTCTTC. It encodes CASSRLAGGFSYNEQFF.